This TCR beta chain came from a study of cytotoxic CD8 clonotypes in ibrutinib-treated CLL. Overall study context: The cohort had over ten relapsed/refractory and over 14 treatment-naive patients, 17 IGHV unmutated.

Sequencing was designed to attain a depth spanning 1 in 200,000 to 1 in 1 million T cells. Data came from immunoSEQ multiplex PCR; TCRdb stores just in-frame clones and leaves some out. The data contain approximately 300,000 clones, around four fifths of them singletons. Study-wide findings and caveats: Public clonotypes occurred uncommonly; on treatment, they contracted or remained stable. Against age-matched healthy donors, baseline clonality ran higher and tracked circulating CD8+ T-cell counts.

After removal of 6 bases from V and 3 bases from J, the junction contained 8 bases not matched to a gene. CDR3 length equals 14 residues. The germline V gene has CDR1 MDHEN and CDR2 SYDVKM. Notes on this clone: Its antigen is still unknown.

This clonotype was obtained from a human donor with chronic lymphocytic leukemia. The V gene is TRBV28, the J gene TRBJ2-7; TRBD1 agrees at 7 bases. Source: PBMCs, taken before ibrutinib treatment. CDR3 bases: TGTGCCAGCAGAGGACAGGTCCACCTCTACGAGCAGTACTTC. Amino acid sequence: CASRGQVHLYEQYF.